This TCR beta chain was found in a study of human T cells and chemical hapten exposure. Indicated time point: pre-sensitization, week 0. Treatment reported: therapeutic diphenylcyclopropenone sensitization with weekly scalp DPC. At patch-test visits, sampling came before the patch test. Researchers extracted total RNA from unfractionated whole blood. TCRdb processed the RACE reads anew with MiXCR; each CDR3 protein has one entry. This table holds under 300,000 distinct CDR3 sequences, 7.5% to 9% found once. Specimen: whole blood, collected in connection with sensitization to the hapten diphenylcyclopropenone (DPC). The TCR comes from a man in his late teens or twenties with alopecia areata. Some clones in this sample may be carry-over from other donors' samples.

CDR3 DNA sequence: TGTGCCACCAGGACAGGAAAAGAGACCCAGTACTTC. Translating gives CATRTGKETQYF. This rearrangement joins TRBV7-2 to TRBJ2-5; TRBD1 agrees at 7 bases. The CDR3 has 12 residues. Germline V gene sequence: CDR1 SGHTA, CDR2 FQGNSA. The V and J ends lost 10 bases and 3 bases, in that order; junction bases with no gene match: 5.